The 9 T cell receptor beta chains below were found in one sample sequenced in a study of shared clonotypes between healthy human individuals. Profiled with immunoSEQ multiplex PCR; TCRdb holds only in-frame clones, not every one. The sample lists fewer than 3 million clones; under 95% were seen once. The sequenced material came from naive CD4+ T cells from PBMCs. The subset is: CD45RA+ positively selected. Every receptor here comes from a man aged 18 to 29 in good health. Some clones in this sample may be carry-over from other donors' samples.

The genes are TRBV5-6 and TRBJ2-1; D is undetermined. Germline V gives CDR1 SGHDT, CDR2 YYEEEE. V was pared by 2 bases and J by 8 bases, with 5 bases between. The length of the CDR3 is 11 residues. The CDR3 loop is CASSFGHEQFF. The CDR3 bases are TGTGCCAGCAGCTTTGGGCATGAGCAGTTCTTC.

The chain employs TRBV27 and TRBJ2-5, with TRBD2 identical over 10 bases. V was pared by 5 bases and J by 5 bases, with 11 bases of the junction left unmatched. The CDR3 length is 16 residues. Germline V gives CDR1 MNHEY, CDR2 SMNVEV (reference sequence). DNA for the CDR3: TGTGCCAGCAGTGGGGGGGCTAGCGGGAGTTGGGAGACCCAGTACTTC. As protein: CASSGGASGSWETQYF.

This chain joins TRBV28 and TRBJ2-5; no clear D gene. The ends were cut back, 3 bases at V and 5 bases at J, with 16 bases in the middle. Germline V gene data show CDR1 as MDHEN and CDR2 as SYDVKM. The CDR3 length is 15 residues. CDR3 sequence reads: CASSFPTKPFETQYF. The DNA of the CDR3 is TGTGCCAGCAGTTTCCCAACAAAGCCCTTCGAGACCCAGTACTTC.

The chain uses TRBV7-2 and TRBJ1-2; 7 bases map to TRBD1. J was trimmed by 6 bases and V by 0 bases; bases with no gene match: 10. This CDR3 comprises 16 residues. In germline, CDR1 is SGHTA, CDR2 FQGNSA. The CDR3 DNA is TGTGCCAGCAGCTTAGCCCCGACAGGGTACCAAGATGGCTACACCTTC. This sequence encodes CASSLAPTGYQDGYTF. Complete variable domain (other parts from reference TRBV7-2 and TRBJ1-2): GAGVSQSPSNKVTEKGKDVELRCDPISGHTALYWYRQSLGQGLEFLIYFQGNSAPDKSGLPSDRFSAERTGGSVSTLTIQRTQQEDSAVYLCASSLAPTGYQDGYTFGSGTRLTVV.

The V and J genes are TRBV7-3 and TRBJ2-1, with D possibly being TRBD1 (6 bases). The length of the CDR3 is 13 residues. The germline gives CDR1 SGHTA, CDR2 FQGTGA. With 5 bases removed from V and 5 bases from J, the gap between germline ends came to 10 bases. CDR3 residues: CASSLDSHNEQFF. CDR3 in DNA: TGTGCCAGCAGCCTGGACAGTCACAATGAGCAGTTCTTC.

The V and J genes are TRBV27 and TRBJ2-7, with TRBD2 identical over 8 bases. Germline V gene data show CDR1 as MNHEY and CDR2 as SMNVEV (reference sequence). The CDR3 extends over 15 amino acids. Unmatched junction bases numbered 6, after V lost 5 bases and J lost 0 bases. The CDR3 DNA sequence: TGTGCCAGCAGTCCCTATAGCGGGAACTCCTACGAGCAGTACTTC. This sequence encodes CASSPYSGNSYEQYF.

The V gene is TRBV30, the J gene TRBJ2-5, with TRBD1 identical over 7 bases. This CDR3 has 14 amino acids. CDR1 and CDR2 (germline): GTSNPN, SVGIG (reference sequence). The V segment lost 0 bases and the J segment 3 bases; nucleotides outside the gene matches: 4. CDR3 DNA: TGTGCCTGGAGTGTCGGGACAGAAAAAGAGACCCAGTACTTC. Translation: CAWSVGTEKETQYF.

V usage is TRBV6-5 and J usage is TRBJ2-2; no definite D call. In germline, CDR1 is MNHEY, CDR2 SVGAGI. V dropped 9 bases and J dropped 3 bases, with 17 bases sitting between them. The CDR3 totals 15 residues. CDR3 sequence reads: CASYFIGAYTGELFF. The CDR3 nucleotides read TGTGCCAGTTATTTTATTGGAGCTTACACCGGGGAGCTGTTTTTT.

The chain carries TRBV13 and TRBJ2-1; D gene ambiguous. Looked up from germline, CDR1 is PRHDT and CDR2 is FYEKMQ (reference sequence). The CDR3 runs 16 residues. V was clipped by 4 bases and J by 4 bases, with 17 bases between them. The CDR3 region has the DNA TGTGCCAGCAGCTCGAAACTCTCGGACGGATACAATGAGCAGTTCTTC. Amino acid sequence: CASSSKLSDGYNEQFF.